This T cell receptor beta chain stems from a study of tumor-infiltrating lymphocytes in localized non-small cell lung cancer. Study observations and caveats: Tumor T-cell fraction was not associated with recurrence-free survival. Higher tumor T cell infiltration than in uninvolved lung was supported by TCRbeta sequencing.

With regard to this clone: Its matching antigen is unknown.

Clones were sequenced by immunoSEQ multiplex PCR, and TCRdb holds only the in-frame ones, with some missing. The table records some 16,000 clones, about three quarters of them present only once. This CDR3 has 15 amino acids. Germline-derived CDR1 and CDR2 are MNHNY and SVGAGI (reference sequence). The trim removed 5 bases at V and 0 bases at J, leaving 3 bases unmatched. The sample consisted of lung tumor tissue. The rearrangement uses TRBV6-6 and TRBJ2-1; 8 bases align to TRBD2. The sequence derives from a human donor with non-small cell lung cancer. CDR3 region: CASSRAGVSYNEQFF. The CDR3 DNA is TGTGCCAGCAGTCGAGCGGGAGTCTCCTACAATGAGCAGTTCTTC.